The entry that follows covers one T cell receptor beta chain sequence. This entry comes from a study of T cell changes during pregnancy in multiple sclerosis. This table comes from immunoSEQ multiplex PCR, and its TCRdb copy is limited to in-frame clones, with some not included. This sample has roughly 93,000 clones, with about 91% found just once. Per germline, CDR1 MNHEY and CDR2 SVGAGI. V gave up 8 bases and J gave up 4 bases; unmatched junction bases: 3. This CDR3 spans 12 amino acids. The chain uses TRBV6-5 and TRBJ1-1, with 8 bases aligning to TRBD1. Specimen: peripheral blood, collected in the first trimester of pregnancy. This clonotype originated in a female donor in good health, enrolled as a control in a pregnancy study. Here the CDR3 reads CASRQGTTEAFF. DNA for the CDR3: TGTGCCAGCCGACAGGGGACCACTGAAGCTTTCTTT.